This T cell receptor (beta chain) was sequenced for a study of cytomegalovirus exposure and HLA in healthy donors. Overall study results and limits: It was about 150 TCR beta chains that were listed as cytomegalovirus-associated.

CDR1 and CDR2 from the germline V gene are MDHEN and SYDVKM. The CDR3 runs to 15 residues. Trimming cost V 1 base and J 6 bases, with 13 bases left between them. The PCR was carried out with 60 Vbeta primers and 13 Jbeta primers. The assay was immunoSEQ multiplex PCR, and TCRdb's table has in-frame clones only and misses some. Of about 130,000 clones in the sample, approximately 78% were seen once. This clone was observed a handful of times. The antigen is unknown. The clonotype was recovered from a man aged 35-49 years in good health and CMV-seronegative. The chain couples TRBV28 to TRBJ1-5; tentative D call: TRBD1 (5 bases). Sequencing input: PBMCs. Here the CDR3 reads CASSLSGREAQPQHF. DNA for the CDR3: TGTGCCAGCAGTTTATCTGGCAGGGAAGCTCAGCCCCAGCATTTT.